These T cell receptor beta chains were read from a single sample in a study of T cells in Graves' hyperthyroidism and ophthalmopathy. TCRdb redid the calling of the multiplex PCR reads with MiXCR, one entry per CDR3 protein. Seen here are roughly 580,000 distinct CDR3 sequences, around 13% observed once, and the top ten hold roughly 6.2%. Sequenced input: blood. The receptors originated from a woman aged 25 to 39 with Graves' hyperthyroidism that later progressed to Graves' ophthalmopathy. CDR3s leave out the opening cysteine and the closing phenylalanine or tryptophan.

TRBV14	TRBJ1-1	ASSHEGGAF
TRBV5-6	TRBJ2-1	ASIPTGTSYNEQF
TRBV6-2/TRBV6-3	TRBJ2-5	ASSFSTGIEY
TRBV20-1	TRBJ2-3	SARDPAKTTTDTQY
TRBV4-2	TRBJ2-5	ASSPGDGRQETQY
TRBV12-3/TRBV12-4	TRBJ1-3	ASSLRGSGNTIY
TRBV13	TRBJ2-5	ASSAWGGRAETQY
TRBV5-1	TRBJ2-2	ASSLNAGGPSGELF
TRBV2	TRBJ2-1	ASSSSKLVRGSNEQF
TRBV27	TRBJ2-3	ASKADTQY